A single sample is the source of the 27 T cell receptor beta chains below, sequenced in a study of T cell repertoires in cytomegalovirus infection. In TCRdb, the reads were re-called with MiXCR into one record per CDR3 protein. The table has some 400,000 distinct CDR3 sequences, about a sixth seen once; the top ten hold under 9%. Sequenced: PBMCs. The origin of the receptors is a human donor in good health (CMV status not recorded). Some clones in this sample may be carry-over from other donors' samples.

This clonotype was observed many times. The J gene is TRBJ2-3, the V gene TRBV11-3, with 8 bases lining up with TRBD2. Trimming cost V 7 bases and J 3 bases; bases outside gene matches: 9. The germline V gene has CDR1 SGHNT and CDR2 YENEEA. There are 15 residues in the CDR3. The CDR3: CASTRSGAGTDTQYF. In nucleotides, the CDR3 is TGTGCCAGCACCCGTAGCGGGGCGGGAACAGATACGCAGTATTTT. Full variable domain (rest looked up from reference TRBV11-3 and TRBJ2-3): EAGVVQSPRYKIIEKKQPVAFWCNPISGHNTLYWYLQNLGQGPELLIRYENEEAVDDSQLPKDRFSAERLKGVDSTLKIQPAELGDSAVYLCASTRSGAGTDTQYFGPGTRLTVL.

This clonotype was detected many times. V and J are TRBV12-3 or TRBV12-4 and TRBJ1-1, with 7 positions matching TRBD1. The CDR3 sequence is 17 residues long. With 5 bases clipped from V and 0 bases from J, the junction kept 12 bases outside the gene matches. The CDR3 bases are TGTGCCAGCAGTCCGACAGGGCTTGCGTGGTTGAACACTGAAGCTTTCTTT. Amino acids: CASSPTGLAWLNTEAFF.

This clonotype has more than one count but fewer than ten. The chain is built from TRBV27 and TRBJ2-7; D is uncertain. V gave up 0 bases and J gave up 2 bases, with 5 bases separating them. The germline gives CDR1 MNHEY, CDR2 SMNVEV (reference sequence). The CDR3 runs 13 residues. CDR3 sequence (DNA): TGTGCCAGCAGTTTATCAGATACCTACGAGCAGTACTTC. Protein: CASSLSDTYEQYF.

This clonotype showed up many times. The rearrangement joins TRBV7-9 to TRBJ1-1; TRBD1 matches at 9 bases. Germline CDR1 is SEHNR and CDR2 is FQNEAQ (reference sequence). The J segment lost 3 bases and the V segment lost 2 bases, leaving 1 base of the junction unmatched. The CDR3 spans 14 residues. The CDR3 nucleotides are TGTGCCAGCAGCTTATACAGGGGGCACACTGAAGCTTTCTTT. This gives the protein CASSLYRGHTEAFF.

This clonotype came up a few times. V usage is TRBV27 and J usage is TRBJ2-3; 9 bases are a match to TRBD2. This CDR3 is 16 amino acids long. Germline V gives CDR1 MNHEY, CDR2 SMNVEV (reference sequence). The J segment lost 3 bases and the V segment lost 5 bases, leaving 9 bases of the junction unmatched. CDR3 sequence (DNA): TGTGCCAGCAGTCGACGTAGCGGGGGAATTACAGATACGCAGTATTTT. Protein: CASSRRSGGITDTQYF.

This clonotype was picked up many times. CDR3 in DNA: TGTGCCAGCAGCTCCCCAGAGGATTTTACAGATACGCAGTATTTT. It is translated as CASSSPEDFTDTQYF. The chain carries TRBV12-3 or TRBV12-4 and TRBJ2-3; D uncertain. The CDR3 consists of 15 residues. The ends were cut back, 6 bases at V and 3 bases at J, with 16 bases in the middle.

This clonotype showed up many times. The J gene is TRBJ2-7, the V gene TRBV5-4; 7 bases map to TRBD2. Looked up from germline, CDR1 is SGHNT and CDR2 is YYREEE (reference sequence). CDR3 length: 15 residues. V was clipped by 4 bases and J by 9 bases; unmatched bases: 16. DNA of the CDR3: TGTGCCAGCAGCAACATAGCGGGCTCTTCGGACGGGCAGTACTTC. This sequence encodes CASSNIAGSSDGQYF.

This clonotype was picked up many times. This chain uses TRBV7-6 with TRBJ2-7; a weak D match, TRBD1 (5 bases). Trimming removed 1 base at V and 3 bases at J, with 13 bases between. The germline CDR1 and CDR2 sequences are SGHVS and FNYEAQ. There are 15 residues in the CDR3. The DNA for the CDR3 is TGTGCCAGCAGCTTAGTAGGGGCGGCTTACTACGAGCAGTACTTC. Its protein is CASSLVGAAYYEQYF.

This clonotype was seen ten or more times. The J gene is TRBJ2-5, the V gene TRBV7-2, with 9 positions matching TRBD2. V dropped 5 bases and J dropped 0; count of bases not matched to a gene: 4. Germline V gene lookup returns CDR1 SGHTA and CDR2 FQGNSA. The CDR3 consists of 15 residues. As DNA, the CDR3 is TGTGCCAGCAGCCTCGCGGGGGGGTACCAAGAGACCCAGTACTTC. This sequence encodes CASSLAGGYQETQYF.

This clonotype was counted only a few times. The rearrangement uses TRBV2 and TRBJ1-2; possible D gene TRBD1, 5 bases. V lost 2 bases to trimming and J lost 2 bases, with 15 bases between them. CDR3 length: 16 residues. The V gene's germline CDR1 is SNHLY and CDR2 FYNNEI. The CDR3 here is CASSESRAGINYGYTF. The CDR3 DNA follows: TGTGCCAGCAGTGAAAGCCGGGCAGGGATAAACTATGGCTACACCTTC.

This clonotype came up many times. The V call is TRBV7-2, the J call TRBJ2-3; D is unresolved. Germline V CDR1 and CDR2: SGHTA, FQGNSA. Trimming pared 4 bases from V and 1 base from J, leaving 6 bases between. This CDR3 region has 13 residues. CDR3 in amino acids: CASSSLGTDTQYF. CDR3 coding DNA: TGTGCCAGCAGCTCTCTGGGCACAGATACGCAGTATTTT.

V usage is TRBV5-1 and J usage is TRBJ1-2, with 8 bases fitting TRBD1. Trimming removed 3 bases from V and 10 bases from J; junction bases left unmatched: 8. The CDR3 covers 13 residues. Germline-derived CDR1 and CDR2 are SGHRS and YFSETQ. CDR3 amino acids: CASSYQDRGDYTF. As DNA, the CDR3 is TGCGCCAGCAGCTACCAAGACAGGGGTGACTACACCTTC.

The V and J genes are TRBV2 and TRBJ1-1; the match to TRBD1 covers 9 bases. This CDR3 has 14 amino acids. CDR1 is SNHLY, CDR2 FYNNEI, per germline. With V trimmed by 3 bases and J by 4 bases, 3 bases remained unmatched. CDR3 residues: CASSERTGATEAFF. In nucleotides, the CDR3 is TGTGCCAGCAGTGAGCGGACAGGGGCCACTGAAGCTTTCTTT.

This clonotype was observed at least ten times. The CDR3 DNA reads TGTGCCAGCAGCCACGCAGAGACCCAGTACTTC. This encodes CASSHAETQYF. V and J are TRBV7-6 and TRBJ2-5; D uncertain. Per the germline V gene, CDR1 is SGHVS and CDR2 is FNYEAQ. This CDR3 is built from 11 residues. V was shortened by 5 bases and J by 4 bases, with 5 bases between the two germline ends.

V gene TRBV20-1 combines with J gene TRBJ2-7; 7 nucleotides agree with TRBD1. Germline trimming cut 5 bases from V and 3 bases from J; bases unmatched to any gene: 10. In germline, CDR1 is DFQATT, CDR2 SNEGSKA (reference sequence). The CDR3 has 14 amino acids. This CDR3 reads CSARTGQVNYEQYF. The CDR3 DNA reads TGCAGTGCTCGAACAGGACAGGTAAACTACGAGCAGTACTTC.

The V call is TRBV7-9, the J call TRBJ2-1, with 8 bases lining up with TRBD1. The CDR3 is 20 amino acids. V was pared by 5 bases and J by 7 bases, with 25 bases of the junction left unmatched. The V gene's germline CDR1 is SEHNR and CDR2 FQNEAQ (reference sequence). DNA of the CDR3: TGTGCCAGCAGCCGCCTTGGCGGGACAGGTCAGAATACTGGCGGGAATGAGCAGTTCTTC. Amino acid sequence: CASSRLGGTGQNTGGNEQFF.

The V call is TRBV5-1, the J call TRBJ2-5; the match to TRBD2 covers 12 bases. V was pared by 1 base and J by 2 bases, with 6 bases of the junction left unmatched. The germline gives CDR1 SGHRS, CDR2 YFSETQ. The CDR3 loop spans 17 amino acids. This CDR3 reads CASSLRTSGGTQETQYF. CDR3 nucleotides: TGCGCCAGCAGCTTGAGAACTAGCGGGGGGACGCAAGAGACCCAGTACTTC.

The chain combines TRBV7-9 with TRBJ1-5, with TRBD1 identical over 8 bases. After removal of 3 bases from V and 9 bases from J, the junction contained 4 bases not matched to a gene. CDR3 length: 13 residues. Germline V gives CDR1 SEHNR, CDR2 FQNEAQ (reference sequence). Here the CDR3 reads CASSLDREWPQHF. In DNA, the CDR3 is TGTGCCAGCAGCTTGGACAGGGAATGGCCCCAGCATTTT.

This clonotype showed up just a few times. The rearrangement joins TRBV7-9 to TRBJ1-1; 7 bases align to TRBD1. Germline CDR1 SEHNR, CDR2 FQNEAQ (reference sequence). The trim removed 8 bases at V and 4 bases at J, leaving 7 bases unmatched. CDR3 length equals 13 residues. CDR3 protein: CASSGTVGTEAFF. Here the CDR3 DNA reads TGTGCCAGCTCCGGGACAGTGGGCACTGAAGCTTTCTTT.

The table lists this clonotype with many counts. The V gene is TRBV7-6, the J gene TRBJ2-7, with TRBD1 matching 10 bases. CDR1 is SGHVS and CDR2 is FNYEAQ in the germline V gene. This CDR3 region has 14 residues. Trimming cost V 1 base and J 3 bases; bases outside gene matches: 0. The DNA for the CDR3 is TGTGCCAGCAGCTTAGGGGACAGGGGCTACGAGCAGTACTTC. Translated, it gives CASSLGDRGYEQYF.

This clonotype turned up a few times. The chain couples TRBV6-2 or TRBV6-3 to TRBJ2-1; no firm D call. Germline-derived CDR1 and CDR2 are MNHEY and SVGEGT. This CDR3 comprises 17 residues. V was clipped by 6 bases and J by 2 bases, with 20 bases between them. The CDR3 bases are TGTGCCAGCAGACCCCTACTAACCCCCAGCGCCTACAATGAGCAGTTCTTC. Translation gives CASRPLLTPSAYNEQFF.

This clonotype turned up a few times. The chain joins TRBV3-1 to TRBJ2-7; D is unresolved. The CDR3 loop spans 16 amino acids. V was shortened by 0 bases and J by 5 bases, with 17 bases between the two germline ends. Germline V gene sequence: CDR1 LGHDT, CDR2 YNNKEL (reference sequence). The DNA for the CDR3 is TGTGCCAGCAGCCAAGAATATATGGCTGGGGTCCACGAGCAGTACTTC. It yields the protein CASSQEYMAGVHEQYF.

The CDR3: CASTETAYSYEQYF. The CDR3 DNA reads TGTGCCAGCACCGAGACAGCTTACTCCTACGAGCAGTACTTC. The rearrangement links TRBV7-2 to TRBJ2-7; the D gene is possibly TRBD1 (5 bases). Germline CDR1 reads SGHTA; CDR2 reads FQGNSA. V was shortened by 7 bases and J by 0 bases, with 13 bases between the two germline ends. There are 14 residues in the CDR3.

This clonotype turned up a few times. This chain links TRBV20-1 with TRBJ2-1, with D uncertain. V lost 4 bases and J lost 0, with 13 bases in between. The CDR3 length is 15 residues. The germline V gene has CDR1 DFQATT and CDR2 SNEGSKA (reference sequence). CDR3 sequence (DNA): TGCAGTGCTACGCTACCCTTCAGCTCCTACAATGAGCAGTTCTTC. The encoded protein is CSATLPFSSYNEQFF.

The chain uses TRBV2 and TRBJ2-1; TRBD2 aligns across 8 bases. Germline CDR1 SNHLY, CDR2 FYNNEI. The CDR3 is made up of 14 amino acids. V trimming: 8 bases; J trimming: 5 bases; junction bases outside the gene matches: 8. The CDR3 DNA follows: TGTGCCAGCTCTAGGGGCGGGAGGAACAATGAGCAGTTCTTC. Its protein product is CASSRGGRNNEQFF.

This chain uses TRBV5-4 with TRBJ2-1, with unresolved D. The CDR3 totals 12 residues. Germline-derived CDR1 and CDR2 are SGHNT and YYREEE (reference sequence). The ends were cut back, 5 bases at V and 5 bases at J, with 8 bases in the middle. CDR3 amino acids: CASRMADNEQFF. The CDR3 DNA is TGTGCCAGCAGGATGGCTGACAATGAGCAGTTCTTC.

The rearrangement joins TRBV20-1 to TRBJ1-1, with D possibly matching TRBD1 (6 bases). The V end was cut by 1 base, the J end by 8 bases, with 11 bases between. The CDR3 is made up of 12 amino acids. In germline, CDR1 is DFQATT, CDR2 SNEGSKA (reference sequence). The CDR3 reads CSARGGASEAFF. The CDR3 nucleotides read TGCAGTGCTAGAGGGGGGGCGTCAGAAGCTTTCTTT.